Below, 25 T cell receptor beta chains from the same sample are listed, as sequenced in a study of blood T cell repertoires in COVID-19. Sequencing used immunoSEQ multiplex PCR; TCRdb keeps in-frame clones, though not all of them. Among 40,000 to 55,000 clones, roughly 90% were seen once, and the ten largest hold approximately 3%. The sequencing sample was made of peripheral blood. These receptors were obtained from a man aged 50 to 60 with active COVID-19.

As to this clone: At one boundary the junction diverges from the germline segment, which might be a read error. CDR3 nucleotides: TGTGCCAGCAGCTTAGCGGGGGACAGGGGGAACGCCGGGGAGCTGTTTTTT. Protein product: CASSLAGDRGNAGELFF. The rearrangement uses TRBV7-2 and TRBJ2-2, with 11 positions matching TRBD1. CDR1 is SGHTA and CDR2 is FQGNSA in the germline V gene. The CDR3 has 17 amino acids.

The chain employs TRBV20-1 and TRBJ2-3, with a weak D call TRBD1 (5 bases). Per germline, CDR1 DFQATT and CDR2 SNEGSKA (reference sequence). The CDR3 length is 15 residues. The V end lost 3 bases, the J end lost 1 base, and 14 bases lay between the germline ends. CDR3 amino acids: CSASYGRAGTDTQYF. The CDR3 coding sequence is TGCAGTGCTAGTTATGGCAGGGCCGGCACAGATACGCAGTATTTT.

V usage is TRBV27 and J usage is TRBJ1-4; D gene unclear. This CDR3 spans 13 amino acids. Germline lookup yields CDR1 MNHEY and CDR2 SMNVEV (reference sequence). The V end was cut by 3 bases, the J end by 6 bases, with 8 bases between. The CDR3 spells CASSFRRDEKLFF. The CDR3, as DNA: TGTGCCAGCAGTTTTCGACGGGATGAAAAACTGTTTTTT.

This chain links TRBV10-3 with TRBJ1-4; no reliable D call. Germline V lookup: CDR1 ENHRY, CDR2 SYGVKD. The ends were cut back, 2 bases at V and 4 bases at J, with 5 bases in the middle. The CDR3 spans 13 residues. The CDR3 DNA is TGTGCCATCAGTGAGCGGGGTAATGAAAAACTGTTTTTT. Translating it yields CAISERGNEKLFF.

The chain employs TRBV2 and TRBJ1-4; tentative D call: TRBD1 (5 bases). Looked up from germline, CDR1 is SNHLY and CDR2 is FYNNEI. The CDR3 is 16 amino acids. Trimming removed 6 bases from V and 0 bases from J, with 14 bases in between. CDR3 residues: CASSPGHVATNEKLFF. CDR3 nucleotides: TGTGCCAGCAGCCCCGGACACGTCGCAACTAATGAAAAACTGTTTTTT.

The CDR3 region is CASSQVRGGTEAFF. The DNA of the CDR3 is TGCGCCAGCAGCCAAGTGCGCGGGGGCACTGAAGCTTTCTTT. The V and J genes are TRBV4-1 and TRBJ1-1, with a possible D match to TRBD1 (5 bases). CDR1 is MGHRA, CDR2 YSYEKL, per germline. The CDR3 length is 14 residues. Deletions cut 1 base from V and 4 bases from J, with 10 bases between.

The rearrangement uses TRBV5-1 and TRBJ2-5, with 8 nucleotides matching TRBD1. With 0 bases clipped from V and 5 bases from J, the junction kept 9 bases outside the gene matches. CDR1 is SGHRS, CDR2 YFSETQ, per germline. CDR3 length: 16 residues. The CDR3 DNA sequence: TGCGCCAGCAGCTTGGCCCGACAGGGGTGGACGGAGACCCAGTACTTC. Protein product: CASSLARQGWTETQYF.

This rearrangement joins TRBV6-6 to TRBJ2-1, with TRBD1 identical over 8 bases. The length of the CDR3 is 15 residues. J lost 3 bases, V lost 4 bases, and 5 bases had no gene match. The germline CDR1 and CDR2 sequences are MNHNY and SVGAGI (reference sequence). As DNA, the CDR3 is TGTGCCAGCAGTTCCGGACAGGGAATCTACAATGAGCAGTTCTTC. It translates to CASSSGQGIYNEQFF.

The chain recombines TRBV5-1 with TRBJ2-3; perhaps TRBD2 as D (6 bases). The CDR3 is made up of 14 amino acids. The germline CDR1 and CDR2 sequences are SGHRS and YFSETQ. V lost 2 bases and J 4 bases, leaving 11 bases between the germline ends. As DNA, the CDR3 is TGCGCCAGCAGCTTAGGAGGGGTCGCAGATACGCAGTATTTT. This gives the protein CASSLGGVADTQYF.

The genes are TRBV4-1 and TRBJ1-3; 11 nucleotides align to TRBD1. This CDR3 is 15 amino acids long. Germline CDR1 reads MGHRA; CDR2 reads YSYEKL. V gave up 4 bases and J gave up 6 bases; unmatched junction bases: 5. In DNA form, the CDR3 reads TGCGCCAGCAGCCTTTTGGACAGGGGGCAAAACACCATATATTTT. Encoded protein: CASSLLDRGQNTIYF.

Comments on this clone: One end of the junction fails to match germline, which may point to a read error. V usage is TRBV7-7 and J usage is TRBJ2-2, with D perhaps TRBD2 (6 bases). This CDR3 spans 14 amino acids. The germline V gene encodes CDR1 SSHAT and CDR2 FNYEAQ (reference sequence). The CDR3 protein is CASSLTGSTGELFF. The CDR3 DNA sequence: TGTGCTAGCAGCCTGACCGGGAGCACCGGGGAGCTGTTTTTT.

CDR3 loop: CASIERGGNQPQHF. The DNA for the CDR3 is TGTGCCAGTATCGAAAGGGGGGGGAATCAGCCCCAGCATTTT. The chain combines TRBV19 with TRBJ1-5; weak D call: TRBD1 (6 bases). The CDR3 length is 14 residues. V lost 7 bases to trimming and J lost 4 bases, with 14 bases between them. Germline V gene lookup returns CDR1 LNHDA and CDR2 SQIVND (reference sequence).

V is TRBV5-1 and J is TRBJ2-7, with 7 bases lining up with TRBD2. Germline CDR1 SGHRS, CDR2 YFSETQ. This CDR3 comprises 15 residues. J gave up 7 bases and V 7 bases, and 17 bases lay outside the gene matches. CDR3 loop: CASHGAGSSVKEQYF. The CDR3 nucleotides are TGCGCCAGCCATGGAGCGGGGTCATCCGTGAAAGAGCAGTACTTC.

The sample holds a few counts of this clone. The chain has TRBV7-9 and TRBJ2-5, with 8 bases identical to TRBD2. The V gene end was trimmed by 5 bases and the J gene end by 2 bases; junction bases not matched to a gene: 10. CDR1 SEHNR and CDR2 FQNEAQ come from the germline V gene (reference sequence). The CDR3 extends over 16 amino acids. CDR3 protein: CASSHSGTRYQETQYF. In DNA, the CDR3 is TGTGCCAGCAGCCATTCCGGGACTAGATATCAAGAGACCCAGTACTTC.

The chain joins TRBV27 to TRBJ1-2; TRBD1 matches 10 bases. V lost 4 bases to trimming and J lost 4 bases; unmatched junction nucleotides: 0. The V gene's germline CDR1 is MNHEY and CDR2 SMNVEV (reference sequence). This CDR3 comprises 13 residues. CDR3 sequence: CASSWTGGYGYTF. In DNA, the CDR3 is TGTGCCAGCAGTTGGACAGGGGGCTATGGCTACACCTTC.

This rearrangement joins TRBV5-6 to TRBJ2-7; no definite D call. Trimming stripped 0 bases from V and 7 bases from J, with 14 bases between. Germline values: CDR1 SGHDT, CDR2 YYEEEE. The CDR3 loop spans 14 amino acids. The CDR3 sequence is CASSLVLGLREQYF. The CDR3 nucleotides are TGTGCCAGCAGCTTGGTTCTAGGTCTGAGGGAGCAGTACTTC.

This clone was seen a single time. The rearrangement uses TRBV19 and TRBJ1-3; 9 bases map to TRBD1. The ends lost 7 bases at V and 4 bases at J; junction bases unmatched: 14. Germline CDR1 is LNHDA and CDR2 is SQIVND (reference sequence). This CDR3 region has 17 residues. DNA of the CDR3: TGTGCCAGTAAACCACGGTTACAGGGGGCTCCCGGAAACACCATATATTTT. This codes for CASKPRLQGAPGNTIYF.

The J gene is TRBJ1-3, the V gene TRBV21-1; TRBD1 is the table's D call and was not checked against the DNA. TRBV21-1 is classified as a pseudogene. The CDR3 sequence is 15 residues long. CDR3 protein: CASSADRDSGNTIYF. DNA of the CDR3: TGTGCCAGCAGCGCTGACAGGGACTCTGGAAACACCATATATTTT.

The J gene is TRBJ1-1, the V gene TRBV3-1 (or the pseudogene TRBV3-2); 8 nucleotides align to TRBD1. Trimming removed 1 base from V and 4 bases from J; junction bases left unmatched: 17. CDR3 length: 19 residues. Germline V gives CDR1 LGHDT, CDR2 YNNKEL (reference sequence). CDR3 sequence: CASSQGPSWGQVIITEAFF. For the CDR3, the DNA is TGTGCCAGCAGCCAAGGCCCAAGTTGGGGACAGGTGATAATCACTGAAGCTTTCTTT.

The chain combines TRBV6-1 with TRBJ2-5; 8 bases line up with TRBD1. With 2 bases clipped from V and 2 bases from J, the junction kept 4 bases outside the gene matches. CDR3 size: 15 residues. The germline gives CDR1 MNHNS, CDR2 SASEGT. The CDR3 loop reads CASSEIRTGQETQYF. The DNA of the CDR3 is TGTGCCAGCAGTGAAATAAGGACAGGGCAAGAGACCCAGTACTTC.

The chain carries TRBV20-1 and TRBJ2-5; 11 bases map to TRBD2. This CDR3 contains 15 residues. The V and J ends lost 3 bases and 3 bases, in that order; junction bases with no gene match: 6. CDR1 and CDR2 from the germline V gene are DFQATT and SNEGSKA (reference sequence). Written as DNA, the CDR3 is TGCAGTGCTAGTTCGCTAGCGGGAGGCGAAGAGACCCAGTACTTC. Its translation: CSASSLAGGEETQYF.

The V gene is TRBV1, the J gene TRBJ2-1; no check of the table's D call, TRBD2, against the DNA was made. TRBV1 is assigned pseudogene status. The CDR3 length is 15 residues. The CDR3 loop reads CTSSQVAHFSNEQFF. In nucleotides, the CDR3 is TGCACCAGCAGCCAAGTAGCCCATTTCTCCAATGAGCAGTTCTTC.

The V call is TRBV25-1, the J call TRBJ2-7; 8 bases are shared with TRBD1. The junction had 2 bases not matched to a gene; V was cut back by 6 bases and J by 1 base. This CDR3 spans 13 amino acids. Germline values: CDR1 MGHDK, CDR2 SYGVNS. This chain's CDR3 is CASRGTGSYEQYF. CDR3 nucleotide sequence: TGTGCCAGCAGGGGGACAGGATCCTACGAGCAGTACTTC.

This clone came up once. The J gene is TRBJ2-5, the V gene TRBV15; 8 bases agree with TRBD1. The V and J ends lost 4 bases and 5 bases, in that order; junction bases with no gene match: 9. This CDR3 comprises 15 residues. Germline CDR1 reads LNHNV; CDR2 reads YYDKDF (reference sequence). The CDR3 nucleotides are TGTGCCACCAGCACCGACAGGGGAAGAAGGGAGACCCAGTACTTC. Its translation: CATSTDRGRRETQYF.

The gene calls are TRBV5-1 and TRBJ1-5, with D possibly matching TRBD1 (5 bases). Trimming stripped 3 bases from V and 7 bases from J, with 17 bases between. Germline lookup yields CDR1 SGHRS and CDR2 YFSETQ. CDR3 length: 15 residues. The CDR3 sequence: CASSWGVGGRQPQHF. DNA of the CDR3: TGCGCCAGCAGCTGGGGGGTCGGCGGGCGGCAGCCCCAGCATTTT.